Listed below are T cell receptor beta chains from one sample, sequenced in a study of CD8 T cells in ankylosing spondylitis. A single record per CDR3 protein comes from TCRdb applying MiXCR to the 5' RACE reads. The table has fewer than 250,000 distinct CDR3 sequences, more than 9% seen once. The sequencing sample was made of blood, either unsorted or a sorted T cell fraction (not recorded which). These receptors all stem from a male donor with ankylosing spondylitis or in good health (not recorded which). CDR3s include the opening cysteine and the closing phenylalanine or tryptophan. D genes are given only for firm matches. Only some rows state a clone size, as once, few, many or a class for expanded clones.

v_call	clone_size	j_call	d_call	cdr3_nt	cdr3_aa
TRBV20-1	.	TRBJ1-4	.	TGCAGTGCTAGTCGCGGGATTGAAAAACTGTTTTTT	CSASRGIEKLFF
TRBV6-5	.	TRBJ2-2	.	TGTGCCAGCAGATACGGAGGGGGGATCCGGGGCATAAACACCGTGGAGCTGTTTTTT	CASRYGGGIRGINTVELFF
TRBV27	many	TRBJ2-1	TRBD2	TGTGCCAGCAAAGGACGGCCTAGCGGAAACAATGAGCAGTTCTTC	CASKGRPSGNNEQFF
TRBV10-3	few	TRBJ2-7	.	TGTGCCATCAGTAAGGATTCCTACGAGCAGTACTTC	CAISKDSYEQYF
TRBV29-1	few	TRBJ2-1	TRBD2	TGCAGCGTTGTAGGTAGCGGGAGTGACAATGAGCAGTTCTTC	CSVVGSGSDNEQFF
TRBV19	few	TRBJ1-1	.	TGTGCCAGTAGGAACAGGGTAGGGGACACTGAAGCTTTCTTT	CASRNRVGDTEAFF
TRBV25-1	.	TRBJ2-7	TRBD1	TGTGCCAGCAGTGAGACTTCGACAGGGCTTCTCTACGAGCAGTACTTC	CASSETSTGLLYEQYF
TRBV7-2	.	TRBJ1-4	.	TGTGCCAGCAGCCTTCGGTCCTATAATGAAAAACTGTTTTTT	CASSLRSYNEKLFF
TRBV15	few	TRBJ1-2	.	TGTGCCACCAGCAGGTATACGAGGAGGAACTATGGCTACACCTTC	CATSRYTRRNYGYTF
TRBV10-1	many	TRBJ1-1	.	TGCGCCAGCAGTGAGTCGTTGGGGCCGAACACTGAAGCTTTCTTT	CASSESLGPNTEAFF
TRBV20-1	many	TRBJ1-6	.	TGCAGTGCTTCCACGCGCATCCTCGACCGACTTCCGAGAGGGCCACCCCTCCACTTT	CSASTRILDRLPRGPPLHF
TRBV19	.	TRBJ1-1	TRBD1	TGTGCCAGTAGGACAGGGGGCCCCGCGAACACTGAAGCTTTCTTT	CASRTGGPANTEAFF
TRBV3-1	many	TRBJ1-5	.	TGTGCCAGCAGCCAAGATCCGACGTACCCCCAGCATTTT	CASSQDPTYPQHF
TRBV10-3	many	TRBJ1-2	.	TGTGCCATCAGCATGAGCAAGGGGACTTACTATGGCTACACCTTC	CAISMSKGTYYGYTF
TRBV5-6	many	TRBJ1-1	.	TGTGCCAGCAGCCCAGGGGTATCCACTGAAGCTTTCTTT	CASSPGVSTEAFF
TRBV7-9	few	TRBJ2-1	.	TGTGCCAGCAGCCCTACGGACGGAATATACAATGAGCAGTTCTTC	CASSPTDGIYNEQFF
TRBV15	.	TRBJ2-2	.	TGTGCCACCAGCGAAGTGGTCGCCGGGGAGCTGTTTTTT	CATSEVVAGELFF
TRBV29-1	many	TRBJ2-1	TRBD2	TGCAGCGTTCTAGCGGGCTACAATGAGCAGTTCTTC	CSVLAGYNEQFF
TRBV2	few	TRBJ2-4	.	TGTGCCAGCAGACGGGACGGAATAGCCAAAAACATTCAGTACTTC	CASRRDGIAKNIQYF
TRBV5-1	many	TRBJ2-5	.	TGCGCCAGCAGCATCGCGGGGGAGACCCAGTACTTC	CASSIAGETQYF
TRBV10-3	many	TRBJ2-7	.	TGTGCCATCAGTGATACTTTTCCCTACGAGCAGTACTTC	CAISDTFPYEQYF
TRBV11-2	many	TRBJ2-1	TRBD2	TGTGCCAGCAGCGGGCTTGGCGGGAGGACACCGGAGCAGTTCTTC	CASSGLGGRTPEQFF
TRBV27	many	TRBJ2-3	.	TGTGCCAGCAGTTTATCGCCTGTCGTGGGGAATACGCAGTATTTT	CASSLSPVVGNTQYF
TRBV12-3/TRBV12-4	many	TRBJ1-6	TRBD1	TGTGCCAGCAGCTTTCCTGACAGGGCGGGCTCACCCCTCCACTTT	CASSFPDRAGSPLHF
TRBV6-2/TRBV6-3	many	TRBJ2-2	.	TGTGCCAGTCGGTTAAACAGGCGATACACCGGGGAGCTGTTTTTT	CASRLNRRYTGELFF
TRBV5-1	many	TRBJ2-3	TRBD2	TGCGCCAGCAGCTTGGAAGTAGCGGGGGGAGCAGATACGCAGTATTTT	CASSLEVAGGADTQYF
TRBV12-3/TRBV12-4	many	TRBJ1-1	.	TGTGCCAGCAGGACGGTGAACACTGAAGCTTTCTTT	CASRTVNTEAFF
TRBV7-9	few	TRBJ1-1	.	TGTGCCAGCAGCTACGGGGTGGGAACTGAAGCTTTCTTT	CASSYGVGTEAFF
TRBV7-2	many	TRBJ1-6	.	TGTGCCAGCAGCCCACTGCCGGGGGTGAATTCACCCCTCCACTTT	CASSPLPGVNSPLHF
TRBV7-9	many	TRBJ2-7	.	TGTGCCAGCAGCTTAGTTAGCTATAGCTCCTACGAGCAGTACTTC	CASSLVSYSSYEQYF
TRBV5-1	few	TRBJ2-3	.	TGCGCCAGCAGCTCTATGGATACGCAGTATTTT	CASSSMDTQYF
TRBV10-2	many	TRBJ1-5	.	TGCGCCAGCAGTGCTTCCCAGGGTCAGCCCCAGCATTTT	CASSASQGQPQHF
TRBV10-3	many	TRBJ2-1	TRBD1	TGTGCCATCAGCCCACAGGGGCCTGCCTACAATGAGCAGTTCTTC	CAISPQGPAYNEQFF
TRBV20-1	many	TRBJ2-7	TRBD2	TGCAGTGCCGAAAGCGGGAGGGCCGGTCGCGAGCAGTACTTC	CSAESGRAGREQYF
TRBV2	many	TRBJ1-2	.	TGTGCCAGCAGCCCGGGAATCTATGGCTACACCTTC	CASSPGIYGYTF
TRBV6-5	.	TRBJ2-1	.	TGTGCCAGCAGTTCGGGCCGCGGAAACTACAATGAGCAGTTCTTC	CASSSGRGNYNEQFF
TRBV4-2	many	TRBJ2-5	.	TGTGCCAGCAGCCAAGCAGGGCCCCAAGAGACCCAGTACTTC	CASSQAGPQETQYF
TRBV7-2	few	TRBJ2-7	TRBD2	TGTGCCAGCAGCTCCTCTCGGGGGGGCTCCTACGAGCAGTACTTC	CASSSSRGGSYEQYF
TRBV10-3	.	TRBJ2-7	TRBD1	TGTGCCATCAGTGAGATTGGGACAGGGGGACGGGACGAGCAGTACTTC	CAISEIGTGGRDEQYF
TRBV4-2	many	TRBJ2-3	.	TGTGCCAGCAGCCAAGACCCGGAGATTAGCACAGATACGCAGTATTTT	CASSQDPEISTDTQYF
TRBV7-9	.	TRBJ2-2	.	TGTGCCAGCAGCTTAAGAGGGACAACTAACACCGGGGAGCTGTTTTTT	CASSLRGTTNTGELFF
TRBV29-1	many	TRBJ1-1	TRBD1	TGCAGCGTTGAAGATAGGAGACAGGGAATCTGGGACACTGAAGCTTTCTTT	CSVEDRRQGIWDTEAFF
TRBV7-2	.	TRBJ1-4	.	TGTGCCAGCAGCTTAGGAACCGGAAAACTGTTTTTT	CASSLGTGKLFF
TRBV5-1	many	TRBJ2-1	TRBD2	TGCGCCAGCAGCTTGGTGTTGGGACTAGCGAATTATGAGCAGTTCTTC	CASSLVLGLANYEQFF
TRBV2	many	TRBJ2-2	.	TGTGCCAGCCAAGAGAGCAGGGACAACACCGGGGAGCTGTTTTTT	CASQESRDNTGELFF
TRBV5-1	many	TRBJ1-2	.	TGCGCCAGCAGCTCGACGAACGACTATGGCTACACCTTC	CASSSTNDYGYTF
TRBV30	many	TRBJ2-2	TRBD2	TGTGCCTGGACCCTCTTTGGCGGGAGGGCCCCGAACACCGGGGAGCTGTTTTTT	CAWTLFGGRAPNTGELFF
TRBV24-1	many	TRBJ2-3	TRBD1	TGTGCCACCAGTGATCGCCGGGACAGGGAGCCAGATACGCAGTATTTT	CATSDRRDREPDTQYF
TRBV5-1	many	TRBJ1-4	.	TGCGCCAGCAGCTTGGGACAGGAGAGTGAAAAACTGTTTTTT	CASSLGQESEKLFF
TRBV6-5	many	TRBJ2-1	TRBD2	TGTGCCAGCAGTTCTGGCGGGGGGGCTGTCAATGAGCAGTTCTTC	CASSSGGGAVNEQFF
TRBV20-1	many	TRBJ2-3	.	TGCAGTGCTAGAGATGGAAGGAGTGGAGGGACGCTCACAGATACGCAGTATTTT	CSARDGRSGGTLTDTQYF
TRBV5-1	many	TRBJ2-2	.	TGCGCCAGCAGCCAGGGGGGGACGAACACCGGGGAGCTGTTTTTT	CASSQGGTNTGELFF
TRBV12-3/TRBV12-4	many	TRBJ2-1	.	TGTGCCAGCAGTTTGAATGGGAACTACAATGAGCAGTTCTTC	CASSLNGNYNEQFF
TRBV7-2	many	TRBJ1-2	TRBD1	TGTGCCAGTAGACGGGACAGCTATGGCTACACCTTC	CASRRDSYGYTF
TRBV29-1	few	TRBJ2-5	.	TGCAGCGTTGAAGACGGGGGGCAGGCGGAGACCCAGTACTTC	CSVEDGGQAETQYF
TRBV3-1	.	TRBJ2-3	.	TGTGCCAGCTGCCAGCATGTAGGCGGGACCCTCACAGATACGCAGTATTTT	CASCQHVGGTLTDTQYF
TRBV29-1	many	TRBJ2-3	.	TGCAGCGTTGGGCAGGGTATTACAGATACGCAGTATTTT	CSVGQGITDTQYF
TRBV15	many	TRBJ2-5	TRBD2	TGTGCCACCAGCGCACTAGCGGGGGGCGCGGAGACCCAGTACTTC	CATSALAGGAETQYF